The entry below describes one T cell receptor beta chain. Deletions cut 0 bases from V and 4 bases from J, with 15 bases between. Germline loops: CDR1 MNHEY, CDR2 SVGAGI. CDR3 length equals 16 residues. Profiling relied on immunoSEQ multiplex PCR, and the TCRdb table lists in-frame clones only, not all of them. Seen here are 230,000 or so clones, around 91% observed once, and the top ten hold roughly 2.2%. These data come from a study of blood T cell repertoires in COVID-19. The wider study: The origin of the acute and convalescent COVID-19 samples was the United States, Italy and Spain. PBMCs, B-cell-depleted T cells, or T cells provided the cDNA or gDNA that made up the material.

Seattle-derived patients entered the study during active infection and were followed longitudinally. This sequence originates from a woman aged 55-70 years with COVID-19, enrolled during active disease. The gene calls are TRBV6-5 and TRBJ1-2, with D possibly being TRBD1 (6 bases). Sequencing was carried out using peripheral blood. CDR3 region: CASSYSIDTGSYGYTF. CDR3 in DNA: TGTGCCAGCAGTTACTCGATAGATACAGGGAGCTATGGCTACACCTTC.